Each of the 28 T cell receptor beta chains below was sequenced from the same sample in a study of radiation and T cells in renal cell carcinoma. TCRdb's table, derived via immunoSEQ multiplex PCR, lists solely in-frame clones and lacks some. The data show tens of thousands of clones, roughly four fifths seen once. Stated time point: baseline pretreatment blood. The treatment denotes: 15 Gy SBRT to primary tumor, nephrectomy 4 weeks later. Source: blood, taken from a patient whose treatment included radiotherapy and nephrectomy. The receptor source for this set is a man in his sixties with renal cell carcinoma.

This chain connects TRBV27 to TRBJ2-1; either TRBD1 or TRBD2 may fit D (8 bases each). Germline V gene lookup returns CDR1 MNHEY and CDR2 SMNVEV (reference sequence). The CDR3 sequence is 19 residues long. V lost 8 bases, J lost 5 bases, and 31 bases lay in between. CDR3 nucleotide sequence: TGTGCCAGCGCCCAGGGGGCCGTAGCGGGGTTGGTTTGGAACAATGAGCAGTTCTTC. Translation gives CASAQGAVAGLVWNNEQFF.

This chain uses TRBV6-6 with TRBJ1-1; no clear D. CDR3 length: 12 amino acids. V was trimmed by 3 bases and J by 8 bases, leaving 10 bases between them. Germline CDR1 is MNHNY and CDR2 is SVGAGI (reference sequence). This chain's CDR3 is CASSYPGPEAFF. DNA of the CDR3: TGTGCCAGCAGTTATCCGGGCCCAGAAGCTTTCTTT.

The rearrangement joins TRBV7-9 to TRBJ2-1; the D gene is possibly TRBD1 (5 bases). This CDR3 contains 13 residues. Trimming left V 6 bases short and J 7 bases short, with 13 bases between. The germline CDR1 and CDR2 sequences are SEHNR and FQNEAQ (reference sequence). This CDR3 reads CASRFQGINEQFF. DNA of the CDR3: TGTGCCAGCAGATTCCAGGGTATTAATGAGCAGTTCTTC.

This chain joins TRBV2 and TRBJ2-2; 11 bases line up with TRBD1. This CDR3 is built from 16 residues. With 7 bases clipped from V and 6 bases from J, the junction kept 10 bases outside the gene matches. Germline CDR1 reads SNHLY; CDR2 reads FYNNEI. The CDR3 loop is CASKDWDRGIPGELFF. For the CDR3, the DNA is TGTGCCAGCAAGGATTGGGACAGGGGGATACCCGGGGAGCTGTTTTTT.

This clone has a single count. The chain is built from TRBV2 and TRBJ1-2, with 8 bases fitting TRBD1. This CDR3 has 16 amino acids. Germline V lookup: CDR1 SNHLY, CDR2 FYNNEI. V shed 2 bases and J 1 base; nucleotides not matched to a gene: 6. The CDR3 DNA reads TGTGCCAGCAGTGAATCCGGACAGGGATTTAACTATGGCTACACCTTC. Its translation: CASSESGQGFNYGYTF.

By share of the sample, this clone is large (0.1 to 1%). V and J are TRBV10-3 and TRBJ1-2; possibly TRBD1 for D (5 bases). V dropped 6 bases and J dropped 1 base, with 21 bases sitting between them. Germline V CDR1 and CDR2: ENHRY, SYGVKD. The CDR3 contains 17 residues. Here the CDR3 DNA reads TGTGCCATCAGAGACTTTCGTCCAGGGCCGCTTAACTATGGCTACACCTTC. Protein: CAIRDFRPGPLNYGYTF.

The chain is built from TRBV4-2 and TRBJ2-1, with TRBD2 identical over 9 bases. The J segment lost 4 bases and the V segment lost 0 bases, leaving 16 bases of the junction unmatched. This CDR3 is built from 20 residues. The germline gives CDR1 LGHNA, CDR2 YNFKEQ. The CDR3 reads CASSQDIPVSGRALYNEQFF. For the CDR3, the DNA is TGTGCCAGCAGCCAAGATATCCCGGTTAGCGGGAGAGCTTTGTACAATGAGCAGTTCTTC.

V is TRBV19 and J is TRBJ1-5; 9 bases are shared with TRBD1. The germline V gene has CDR1 LNHDA and CDR2 SQIVND (reference sequence). The length of the CDR3 is 14 residues. Trimming took 5 bases from V and 7 from J; bases not matched to a gene: 6. The CDR3 region has the DNA TGTGCCAGTAGTCCGACAGGGGGTCACCAGCCCCAGCATTTT. Translating gives CASSPTGGHQPQHF.

CDR3 loop: CASSQIDTQYF. In DNA form, the CDR3 reads TGTGCCAGCTCACAGATAGATACGCAGTATTTT. The chain carries TRBV18 and TRBJ2-3; no clear D gene. Germline assignment: CDR1 KGHSH and CDR2 LQKENI. The ends were cut back, 4 bases at V and 5 bases at J, with 4 bases in the middle. The CDR3 has 11 residues.

The chain recombines TRBV10-2 with TRBJ1-4; tentatively, D is TRBD1 (6 bases). In germline, CDR1 is WSHSY, CDR2 SAAADI. The CDR3 runs 16 residues. V was pared by 6 bases and J by 5 bases, with 19 bases between. The CDR3 loop is CASSRAGEGENEKLFF. For the CDR3, the DNA is TGCGCCAGCAGCCGCGCGGGGGAGGGGGAAAATGAAAAACTGTTTTTT.

V is TRBV5-1 and J is TRBJ2-3; 8 positions match TRBD2. V shed 4 bases and J 4 bases; nucleotides not matched to a gene: 14. The CDR3 totals 17 residues. The germline gives CDR1 SGHRS, CDR2 YFSETQ. In DNA form, the CDR3 reads TGCGCCAGCAGCCCGGATGCGGGAGGAATAGTCGCAGATACGCAGTATTTT. Its translation: CASSPDAGGIVADTQYF.

V and J are TRBV4-2 and TRBJ2-4; D unresolved. Germline assignment: CDR1 LGHNA and CDR2 YNFKEQ. Trimming removed 0 bases from V and 7 bases from J, with 10 bases in between. The CDR3 is 14 amino acids. CDR3: CASSQDLGGNIQYF. The CDR3 DNA is TGTGCCAGCAGCCAAGATTTGGGCGGCAACATTCAGTACTTC.

The chain joins TRBV19 to TRBJ2-3, with TRBD1 matching 10 bases. The junction had 6 bases not matched to a gene; V was cut back by 6 bases and J by 3 bases. Germline V gene lookup returns CDR1 LNHDA and CDR2 SQIVND (reference sequence). The CDR3 runs 15 residues. The DNA for the CDR3 is TGTGCCAGTAGCAGGCCGGGACAGGGGACAGATACGCAGTATTTT. As protein: CASSRPGQGTDTQYF.

This clone occurred a few times. The V call is TRBV6-1, the J call TRBJ1-1; D possibly corresponds to TRBD1 (6 bases). The CDR3 is made up of 14 amino acids. Trimming removed 6 bases at V and 2 bases at J, with 13 bases between. Germline V gene data show CDR1 as MNHNS and CDR2 as SASEGT. The CDR3 DNA sequence: TGTGCCAGCAGCACCGGGACACCAAACACTGAAGCTTTCTTT. Encoded protein: CASSTGTPNTEAFF.

In this sample, this clone turned up once. The rearrangement links TRBV4-1 to TRBJ1-1; tentative D call: TRBD1 (6 bases). This CDR3 is built from 15 residues. Trimming pared 2 bases from V and 1 base from J, leaving 11 bases between. Germline V gene sequence: CDR1 MGHRA, CDR2 YSYEKL. The chain's CDR3 is CASSQFRGGNTEAFF. CDR3 in DNA: TGCGCCAGCAGCCAATTCAGGGGCGGGAACACTGAAGCTTTCTTT.

The CDR3 region has the DNA TGTGCCAGCACGCAAGCGGGAGCGGGTGAGCAGTTCTTC. This sequence encodes CASTQAGAGEQFF. The V gene is TRBV2, the J gene TRBJ2-1; TRBD2 aligns across 8 bases. The germline CDR1 and CDR2 sequences are SNHLY and FYNNEI. The CDR3 has 13 amino acids. Trimming at V came to 7 bases and at J to 9 bases, leaving 8 bases not matched to a gene.

This sequence joins TRBV18 and TRBJ2-7; D gene ambiguous. V was shortened by 4 bases and J by 6 bases, with 10 bases between the two germline ends. The germline V gene has CDR1 KGHSH and CDR2 LQKENI. The CDR3 length is 12 residues. The CDR3 coding sequence is TGTGCCAGCTCACTTGACTCTGGCGAGCAGTACTTC. This sequence encodes CASSLDSGEQYF. Variable domain in full (rest from reference TRBV18 and TRBJ2-7): NAGVMQNPRHLVRRRGQEARLRCSPMKGHSHVYWYRQLPEEGLKFMVYLQKENIIDESGMPKERFSAEFPKEGPSILRIQQVVRGDSAAYFCASSLDSGEQYFGPGTRLTVT.

The chain uses TRBV20-1 and TRBJ2-1; TRBD1 is a possible D gene (5 bases). Germline CDR1 DFQATT, CDR2 SNEGSKA (reference sequence). V lost 1 base and J 10 bases, leaving 8 bases between the germline ends. The CDR3 extends over 11 amino acids. This CDR3 reads CSARGQLEQFF. CDR3 DNA sequence: TGCAGTGCTAGAGGACAGCTCGAGCAGTTCTTC.

In this sample, this clone turned up once. This rearrangement joins TRBV27 to TRBJ1-5; D gene uncertain. The CDR3 has 17 residues. Germline V gene sequence: CDR1 MNHEY, CDR2 SMNVEV (reference sequence). Trimming removed 6 bases from V and 1 base from J, with 19 bases in between. The CDR3 nucleotides read TGTGCCAGCAGCTTCTTTCCCGGGCCCCGGAGCAATCAGCCCCAGCATTTT. Its translation: CASSFFPGPRSNQPQHF.

This clone was observed a handful of times. The chain combines TRBV4-1 with TRBJ1-5, with D hard to call. Per germline, CDR1 MGHRA and CDR2 YSYEKL. Trimming took 3 bases from V and 1 from J, leaving 7 bases between them. This CDR3 spans 14 amino acids. In nucleotides, the CDR3 is TGCGCCAGCAGCCAGGCAGCCAGCAATCAGCCCCAGCATTTT. Its translation is CASSQAASNQPQHF.

The CDR3 coding sequence is TGTGCCACCCAGTGGAACACCGGGGAGCTGTTTTTT. Protein sequence: CATQWNTGELFF. The chain couples TRBV19 to TRBJ2-2; D is uncertain. The V gene's germline CDR1 is LNHDA and CDR2 SQIVND (reference sequence). V lost 10 bases, J lost 1 base, and 7 bases lay in between. This CDR3 has 12 amino acids. Based on the CDR3 plus reference TRBV19 and TRBJ2-2, the full variable domain is DGGITQSPKYLFRKEGQNVTLSCEQNLNHDAMYWYRQDPGQGLRLIYYSQIVNDFQKGDIAEGYSVSREKKESFPLTVTSAQKNPTAFYLCATQWNTGELFFGEGSRLTVL.

The chain couples TRBV9 to TRBJ2-2; no clear D. V dropped 2 bases and J dropped 4 bases, with 18 bases sitting between them. This CDR3 has 17 amino acids. Germline assignment: CDR1 SGDLS and CDR2 YYNGEE. The CDR3 sequence: CASSVAPVSRITGELFF. For the CDR3, the DNA is TGTGCCAGCAGCGTTGCCCCCGTATCCAGAATCACCGGGGAGCTGTTTTTT.

V gene TRBV5-4 combines with J gene TRBJ2-1; weak D call: TRBD1 (6 bases). CDR1 is SGHNT and CDR2 is YYREEE in the germline V gene (reference sequence). This CDR3 is built from 13 residues. The V end lost 6 bases, the J end lost 7 bases, and 14 bases lay between the germline ends. The CDR3 DNA is TGTGCCAGCATTCTACCGGGACATAATGAGCAGTTCTTC. Protein product: CASILPGHNEQFF.

The CDR3 DNA reads as TGTGCCAGCAGGGGCCAGGGGGAATACAATGAGCAGTTCTTC. Translating gives CASRGQGEYNEQFF. This chain uses TRBV27 with TRBJ2-1; 7 bases agree with TRBD1. The CDR3 is 14 residues long. Trimming removed 6 bases from V and 4 bases from J; junction bases left unmatched: 6. Germline CDR1 and CDR2: MNHEY and SMNVEV (reference sequence).

The chain couples TRBV5-1 to TRBJ2-1, with D hard to call. With 4 bases removed from V and 8 bases from J, the gap between germline ends came to 10 bases. The CDR3 consists of 12 residues. Germline assignment: CDR1 SGHRS and CDR2 YFSETQ. CDR3 protein: CASSNSLHEQFF. CDR3 bases: TGCGCCAGCAGCAACTCTCTTCATGAGCAGTTCTTC.

The V gene is TRBV7-9, the J gene TRBJ2-1, with 10 bases aligning to TRBD2. With 3 bases clipped from V and 7 bases from J, the junction kept 9 bases outside the gene matches. This CDR3 has 16 residues. Germline assignment: CDR1 SEHNR and CDR2 FQNEAQ (reference sequence). This CDR3 is CASSFWLAGVRNEQFF. CDR3 sequence (DNA): TGTGCCAGCAGCTTCTGGCTAGCGGGAGTGAGGAATGAGCAGTTCTTC.

The chain joins TRBV4-1 to TRBJ2-1; 15 bases are shared with TRBD2. V dropped 1 base and J dropped 0; count of bases not matched to a gene: 10. Germline V lookup: CDR1 MGHRA, CDR2 YSYEKL. The CDR3 runs to 21 residues. The CDR3 is CASSQGSGLAGGPISYNEQFF. For the CDR3, the DNA is TGCGCCAGCAGCCAAGGCTCCGGACTAGCGGGAGGGCCAATCTCCTACAATGAGCAGTTCTTC.

V is TRBV11-2 and J is TRBJ2-7; D is possibly TRBD1 or TRBD2 (5 bases each). Germline assignment: CDR1 SGHAT and CDR2 FQNNGV. This CDR3 has 14 residues. Between the trimmed V and J ends, which lost 4 bases and 7 bases, there was a span of 17 bases. CDR3 region: CASSSGRLLIEQYF. The CDR3 DNA is TGTGCCAGCAGCTCGGGACGCCTCCTCATAGAGCAGTACTTC.